This T cell receptor beta chain was observed in a study of Graves' ophthalmopathy and Graves' hyperthyroidism. The study amplified TCR beta CDR3 regions using RNA transcripts. HTBI primers were used in a first-round RT-PCR, which preceded a second-round multiplex PCR. TCRdb processed the multiplex PCR reads anew with MiXCR; each CDR3 protein has one entry. The sample has under 200,000 distinct CDR3 sequences; 37% are singletons. Germline V gives CDR1 SGHAT, CDR2 FQNNGV. The V end was cut by 2 bases, the J end by 4 bases, with 17 bases between. The CDR3 covers 16 residues. The chain links TRBV11-2 to TRBJ1-1; D might be TRBD1 (6 bases). The sample consisted of peripheral blood. This clonotype was sampled from a woman in her thirties or forties with Graves' ophthalmopathy. The CDR3 bases are TGTGCCAGCAGCTTAAAGGGTCCGTCGGGGGCCACTGAAGCTTTCTTT. This translates into CASSLKGPSGATEAFF.